These 5 T cell receptor beta chains came from one sample sequenced in a study of radiation and T cells in renal cell carcinoma. Using immunoSEQ multiplex PCR, the repertoire was profiled, and TCRdb retains in-frame clones only, with some absent. Counted here are 150,000 to 160,000 clones, over 80% occurring once; the ten biggest clones make up 10% to 15%. As to time point: blood 2 weeks post-SBRT. The treatment denotes: 15 Gy SBRT to primary tumor, nephrectomy 4 weeks later. Sequenced here: blood, sampled from a patient whose treatment included radiotherapy and nephrectomy. The receptor set was obtained from a woman aged 45-59 years with renal cell carcinoma.

The rearrangement uses TRBV11-1 and TRBJ1-6; no reliable D call. CDR1 and CDR2 (germline): SGHAT, FQDESV (reference sequence). The CDR3 covers 13 residues. V was trimmed by 2 bases and J by 9 bases, leaving 8 bases between them. CDR3 coding DNA: TGTGCCAGCAGCTTATTCCGGAGTTCACCCCTCCACTTT. It yields the protein CASSLFRSSPLHF.

V gene TRBV7-3 combines with J gene TRBJ2-1; 9 nucleotides match TRBD1. V lost 5 bases and J lost 1; bases outside the gene matches: 6. This CDR3 spans 16 amino acids. Germline lookup yields CDR1 SGHTA and CDR2 FQGTGA. The CDR3 DNA sequence: TGTGCCAGCAGCCAACAGGGGGCGATTTCCTACAATGAGCAGTTCTTC. This encodes CASSQQGAISYNEQFF.

V and J are TRBV19 and TRBJ1-5; a possible D gene is TRBD1 (5 bases). Trimming cost V 5 bases and J 1 base, with 9 bases left between them. This CDR3 region has 14 residues. CDR1 is LNHDA, CDR2 SQIVND, per germline (reference sequence). Written as DNA, the CDR3 is TGTGCCAGTAGTCACGGACAAAGCAATCAGCCCCAGCATTTT. Protein: CASSHGQSNQPQHF.

The chain combines TRBV6-1 with TRBJ1-3, with 8 bases lining up with TRBD1. Looked up from germline, CDR1 is MNHNS and CDR2 is SASEGT. This CDR3 spans 14 amino acids. V was pared by 7 bases and J by 4 bases, with 6 bases of the junction left unmatched. The CDR3 sequence is CASTLDREGNTIYF. The CDR3 coding sequence is TGTGCCAGCACCCTGGACAGGGAGGGAAACACCATATATTTT.

Here the CDR3 reads CASREPGQGNTEAFF. The DNA of the CDR3 is TGTGCCAGCAGAGAACCGGGACAGGGGAACACTGAAGCTTTCTTT. The chain links TRBV6-1 to TRBJ1-1, with 9 bases aligning to TRBD1. Germline V gene data show CDR1 as MNHNS and CDR2 as SASEGT. This CDR3 is built from 15 residues. The V and J ends lost 6 bases and 1 base, in that order; junction bases with no gene match: 6.